This TCR beta chain was observed in a study of blood T cell repertoires in COVID-19. Overall study context: COVID-19 samples from acute and convalescent phases originated in the United States, Italy and Spain. Nucleic acid was either cDNA or gDNA, and it came from T cells, B-cell-depleted T cells, or PBMCs.

Trimming shortened V by 0 bases and J by 8 bases, and 14 bases separated the two germline ends. This CDR3 contains 15 residues. The germline CDR1 and CDR2 sequences are MDHEN and SYDVKM. Authors' processing steps: The authors estimated nucleated cell counts from reference gene primer amplification. The table came from immunoSEQ multiplex PCR; TCRdb's copy has only in-frame clones and leaves some out. The DNA gave D and trimming, while V, J and clone size come from that table. The sample holds under 100,000 clones, approximately 89% seen once. This sequence joins TRBV28 and TRBJ2-1; maybe TRBD1 (7 bases). Source material: peripheral blood. The TCR originated in a human donor in a cohort sampled during active COVID-19. CDR3 residues: CASSLWTGRLYEQFF. The CDR3 DNA reads TGTGCCAGCAGTTTATGGACAGGGAGGCTCTATGAGCAGTTCTTC.